Listed here are 30 T cell receptor beta chains from one sample, sequenced in a study of shared clonotypes between healthy human individuals. Using immunoSEQ multiplex PCR, the repertoire was profiled, and TCRdb retains in-frame clones only, with some absent. The table shows a few million clones, with roughly 93% occurring only once. Sequencing was carried out using naive CD4+ T cells from PBMCs. Subset: CD45RA+ positively selected. The receptors come from a man between 18 and 35 years old in good health. Some clones in this sample may be carry-over from other donors' samples.

Regarding this clone: The sample has other DNA sequences that encode this CDR3 too. The genes are TRBV7-2 and TRBJ1-1, with no clear D. This CDR3 is built from 14 residues. Germline CDR1 SGHTA, CDR2 FQGNSA. V shed 0 bases and J shed 3 bases, with 8 bases lying between them. CDR3 in amino acids: CASSLAPGYTEAFF. The CDR3 bases are TGTGCCAGCAGCTTAGCGCCTGGGTACACTGAAGCTTTCTTT. The entire variable domain, with the rest obtained from reference TRBV7-2 and TRBJ1-1, is as follows: GAGVSQSPSNKVTEKGKDVELRCDPISGHTALYWYRQSLGQGLEFLIYFQGNSAPDKSGLPSDRFSAERTGGSVSTLTIQRTQQEDSAVYLCASSLAPGYTEAFFGQGTRLTVV.

This clone was picked up a small number of times. The chain employs TRBV25-1 and TRBJ1-2; 9 bases are a match to TRBD1. Germline V gene data show CDR1 as MGHDK and CDR2 as SYGVNS. V was clipped by 7 bases and J by 4 bases; unmatched bases: 7. The CDR3 has 14 amino acids. CDR3 in amino acids: CASTAGQGTYGYTF. Written as DNA, the CDR3 is TGTGCCAGCACGGCGGGACAGGGAACCTATGGCTACACCTTC.

The chain links TRBV14 to TRBJ2-3; 10 nucleotides match TRBD2. V dropped 5 bases and J dropped 8; count of bases not matched to a gene: 10. Germline V gene data show CDR1 as SGHDN and CDR2 as FVKESK. This CDR3 has 15 amino acids. The CDR3 protein is CASSGTSVTWGTQYF. In nucleotides, the CDR3 is TGTGCCAGCAGCGGGACTAGCGTGACTTGGGGTACGCAGTATTTT. The full variable domain, its missing parts supplied by reference TRBV14 and TRBJ2-3, is EAGVTQFPSHSVIEKGQTVTLRCDPISGHDNLYWYRRVMGKEIKFLLHFVKESKQDESGMPNNRFLAERTGGTYSTLKVQPAELEDSGVYFCASSGTSVTWGTQYFGPGTRLTVL.

The chain is built from TRBV6-1 and TRBJ2-1, with TRBD1 as a possible D gene (5 bases). This CDR3 is 14 amino acids long. V lost 3 bases and J 5 bases, leaving 11 bases between the germline ends. Germline V gene sequence: CDR1 MNHNS, CDR2 SASEGT. The CDR3 here is CASSDLGVHNEQFF. The CDR3 nucleotides are TGTGCCAGCAGTGATCTAGGGGTTCACAATGAGCAGTTCTTC.

As DNA, the CDR3 is TGTGCCTGGAGGATGAAGACAGGGAGCTCCTACAATGAGCAGTTCTTC. Its protein is CAWRMKTGSSYNEQFF. V is TRBV30 and J is TRBJ2-1, with 7 bases fitting TRBD1. The CDR3 contains 16 residues. Germline V gives CDR1 GTSNPN, CDR2 SVGIG (reference sequence). V gave up 3 bases and J gave up 0 bases; unmatched junction bases: 8.

The CDR3 coding sequence is TGTGCCAGCAGCTTAGATTTAGTGGTTAATGAGCAGTTCTTC. Translation gives CASSLDLVVNEQFF. This chain links TRBV7-8 with TRBJ2-1; D ambiguous. V was trimmed by 1 base and J by 7 bases, leaving 11 bases between them. The CDR3 contains 14 residues. Per the germline V gene, CDR1 is SGHVS and CDR2 is FQNEAQ.

J is TRBJ2-5 and V is TRBV7-9, with D perhaps TRBD1 or TRBD2 (5 bases each). Germline V lookup: CDR1 SEHNR, CDR2 FQNEAQ (reference sequence). Deletions cut 5 bases from V and 7 bases from J, with 17 bases between. The CDR3 sequence is 14 residues long. The CDR3 spells CASSAGVQVGTQYF. DNA for the CDR3: TGTGCCAGCAGCGCCGGGGTACAGGTGGGGACCCAGTACTTC.

Only a few counts were recorded for this clone. The V gene is TRBV29-1, the J gene TRBJ1-1; the D is unclear. Trimming pared 4 bases from V and 3 bases from J, leaving 12 bases between. Germline lookup yields CDR1 SQVTM and CDR2 ANQGSEA. The CDR3 runs to 13 residues. In DNA, the CDR3 is TGCAGCGTTGTGGTCGGTGGGGACACTGAAGCTTTCTTT. Amino acids: CSVVVGGDTEAFF.

The V gene is TRBV6-6, the J gene TRBJ1-2; D is unresolved. Per the germline V gene, CDR1 is MNHNY and CDR2 is SVGAGI (reference sequence). Trimming took off 4 bases at V and 7 bases at J, with 10 bases between the two ends. The CDR3 is made up of 12 amino acids. The CDR3 sequence is CASSFSDGGYTF. The CDR3 nucleotides read TGTGCCAGCAGTTTCAGTGACGGTGGCTACACCTTC.

Of note for this clone: A much larger clone differs from this one at a single base, so this may be a read error. The chain joins TRBV7-3 to TRBJ1-1; D unclear. The ends were cut back, 3 bases at V and 1 base at J, with 6 bases in the middle. This CDR3 is built from 13 residues. The germline V gene has CDR1 SGHTA and CDR2 FQGTGA. The CDR3 DNA reads TGTGCCAGCAGCTTCCACGGGAACACTGAAGCTTTCTTT. Protein sequence: CASSFHGNTEAFF. The full variable domain, in which reference TRBV7-3 and TRBJ1-1 provide the parts outside the CDR3, is GAGVSQTPSNKVTEKGKYVELRCDPISGHTALYWYRQSLGQGPEFLIYFQGTGAADDSGLPNDRFFAVRPEGSVSTLKIQRTERGDSAVYLCASSFHGNTEAFFGQGTRLTVV.

The chain links TRBV10-3 to TRBJ2-7; no firm D call. Trimming removed 4 bases at V and 1 base at J, with 11 bases between. The CDR3 sequence is 14 residues long. CDR1 and CDR2 from the germline V gene are ENHRY and SYGVKD. CDR3 region: CAISGIRQSYEQYF. Written as DNA, the CDR3 is TGTGCCATCAGTGGTATCAGGCAATCCTACGAGCAGTACTTC.

The chain is built from TRBV6-6 and TRBJ1-5, with TRBD1 as a possible D gene (5 bases). V shed 6 bases and J shed 15 bases, with 21 bases lying between them. This CDR3 region has 13 residues. The germline V gene has CDR1 MNHNY and CDR2 SVGAGI (reference sequence). The CDR3 is CASSPGLAGRPHF. In DNA form, the CDR3 reads TGTGCCAGCAGCCCCGGCCTAGCAGGGAGACCGCATTTT.

This clone was found once. This chain links TRBV6-1 with TRBJ2-3, with 14 bases aligning to TRBD2. The J segment lost 4 bases and the V segment lost 4 bases, leaving 10 bases of the junction unmatched. Germline assignment: CDR1 MNHNS and CDR2 SASEGT. CDR3 length equals 18 residues. The CDR3 region is CASSVLGLAGGRADTQYF. The CDR3 DNA is TGTGCCAGCAGTGTACTTGGACTAGCGGGAGGTAGGGCAGATACGCAGTATTTT.

The rearrangement links TRBV30 to TRBJ1-4; TRBD1 matches 8 bases. The ends lost 2 bases at V and 4 bases at J; junction bases unmatched: 6. The V gene's germline CDR1 is GTSNPN and CDR2 SVGIG (reference sequence). The CDR3 sequence is 15 residues long. The CDR3 nucleotides are TGTGCCTGGAGTCGTCGGGACAGGTATAATGAAAAACTGTTTTTT. Translating it yields CAWSRRDRYNEKLFF.

The table lists this clone with a count of one. The V and J genes are TRBV11-2 and TRBJ2-7; possibly TRBD2 for D (6 bases). CDR1 is SGHAT and CDR2 is FQNNGV in the germline V gene. The CDR3 has 18 residues. V dropped 0 bases and J dropped 2 bases, with 20 bases sitting between them. CDR3 DNA sequence: TGTGCCAGCAGCTTAGATGTTTCCCCTGGAGGCGGGACCTACGAGCAGTACTTC. Protein product: CASSLDVSPGGGTYEQYF. Drawing the rest from reference TRBV11-2 and TRBJ2-7, the complete variable domain is EAGVAQSPRYKIIEKRQSVAFWCNPISGHATLYWYQQILGQGPKLLIQFQNNGVVDDSQLPKDRFSAERLKGVDSTLKIQPAKLEDSAVYLCASSLDVSPGGGTYEQYFGPGTRLTVT.

Regarding this clone: This same CDR3 is encoded by further DNA sequences in the sample. Here the CDR3 reads CASSLGSYNEQFF. The CDR3 DNA sequence: TGTGCCAGCAGCCTCGGGTCCTACAATGAGCAGTTCTTC. The chain employs TRBV7-8 and TRBJ2-1; D is ambiguous. Germline CDR1 and CDR2: SGHVS and FQNEAQ. This CDR3 has 13 residues. Between the trimmed V and J ends, which lost 5 bases and 1 base, there was a span of 6 bases. The full variable domain, in which reference TRBV7-8 and TRBJ2-1 provide the parts outside the CDR3, is GAGVSQSPRYKVAKRGQDVALRCDPISGHVSLFWYQQALGQGPEFLTYFQNEAQLDKSGLPSDRFFAERPEGSVSTLKIQRTQQEDSAVYLCASSLGSYNEQFFGPGTRLTVL.

The genes are TRBV19 and TRBJ2-1; 11 nucleotides match TRBD1. The CDR3 has 15 amino acids. Germline-derived CDR1 and CDR2 are LNHDA and SQIVND (reference sequence). With V trimmed by 5 bases and J by 8 bases, 8 bases remained unmatched. The CDR3 sequence is CASSPGDRGKDEQFF. CDR3 DNA: TGTGCCAGTAGTCCTGGGGACAGGGGGAAGGATGAGCAGTTCTTC.

The chain employs TRBV6-1 and TRBJ2-5; D is undetermined. V was clipped by 7 bases and J by 5 bases, with 11 bases between them. Per germline, CDR1 MNHNS and CDR2 SASEGT. CDR3 length: 12 amino acids. The CDR3: CASTEVIETQYF. DNA for the CDR3: TGTGCCAGCACCGAGGTTATCGAGACCCAGTACTTC.

V gene TRBV5-1 combines with J gene TRBJ2-3, with D unclear. V was pared by 7 bases and J by 2 bases, with 17 bases between. This CDR3 has 15 amino acids. CDR1 SGHRS and CDR2 YFSETQ come from the germline V gene. The CDR3 here is CASGPGSKATDTQYF. The CDR3 nucleotides are TGCGCCAGCGGACCGGGCTCCAAAGCCACAGATACGCAGTATTTT. The full variable domain, rest sourced from reference TRBV5-1 and TRBJ2-3, is KAGVTQTPRYLIKTRGQQVTLSCSPISGHRSVSWYQQTPGQGLQFLFEYFSETQRNKGNFPGRFSGRQFSNSRSEMNVSTLELGDSALYLCASGPGSKATDTQYFGPGTRLTVL.

The chain couples TRBV2 to TRBJ2-7; the D is unclear. There are 16 residues in the CDR3. Germline V gives CDR1 SNHLY, CDR2 FYNNEI. The V gene lost 6 bases and the J gene lost 0 bases, with 18 bases spanning the gap. CDR3 loop: CASRPSRPGLSYEQYF. The CDR3, as DNA: TGTGCCAGCAGACCGTCCCGACCCGGCCTCTCCTACGAGCAGTACTTC.

Concerning this clone itself: The sample contains more than one DNA sequence encoding this CDR3. The chain is built from TRBV5-4 and TRBJ2-7; TRBD1 might be the D (7 bases). CDR1 SGHNT and CDR2 YYREEE come from the germline V gene (reference sequence). Deletions cut 0 bases from V and 5 bases from J, with 9 bases between. The CDR3 consists of 13 residues. The CDR3 sequence is CASSLAGGNEQYF. DNA of the CDR3: TGTGCCAGCAGCTTGGCAGGGGGGAACGAGCAGTACTTC.

This clone was counted a few times. This sample also contains other DNA sequences that code for the same CDR3. V and J are TRBV7-3 and TRBJ1-1; D gene uncertain. V gave up 3 bases and J gave up 1 base, with 6 bases separating them. Germline lookup yields CDR1 SGHTA and CDR2 FQGTGA. The CDR3 is 13 residues long. The CDR3: CASSFGRNTEAFF. The CDR3 DNA reads TGTGCCAGCAGCTTTGGCAGGAACACTGAAGCTTTCTTT.

The V call is TRBV18, the J call TRBJ2-6; the D is unclear. Per germline, CDR1 KGHSH and CDR2 LQKENI. Trimming left V 6 bases short and J 2 bases short, with 11 bases between. The CDR3 runs 15 residues. CDR3 sequence: CASSPTVAGANVLTF. The CDR3 DNA sequence: TGTGCCAGCTCCCCGACCGTAGCTGGGGCCAACGTCCTGACTTTC. Drawing the rest from reference TRBV18 and TRBJ2-6, the complete variable domain is NAGVMQNPRHLVRRRGQEARLRCSPMKGHSHVYWYRQLPEEGLKFMVYLQKENIIDESGMPKERFSAEFPKEGPSILRIQQVVRGDSAAYFCASSPTVAGANVLTFGAGSRLTVL.

The rearrangement links TRBV27 to TRBJ1-1; D possibly corresponds to TRBD1 (5 bases). CDR1 is MNHEY and CDR2 is SMNVEV in the germline V gene (reference sequence). Trimming took 0 bases from V and 6 from J, leaving 11 bases between them. The CDR3 loop spans 14 amino acids. CDR3 bases: TGTGCCAGCAGTTTATCCCGACAGACCCCTGAAGCTTTCTTT. Translation: CASSLSRQTPEAFF.

The chain employs TRBV19 and TRBJ1-5; 8 bases map to TRBD1. Germline V gives CDR1 LNHDA, CDR2 SQIVND (reference sequence). This CDR3 comprises 17 residues. Germline trimming cut 5 bases from V and 6 bases from J; bases unmatched to any gene: 15. The CDR3 DNA sequence: TGTGCCAGTAGTCAAGGACAGGGACCGCTTTCTGGTCAGCCCCAGCATTTT. The encoded protein is CASSQGQGPLSGQPQHF. Combining the CDR3 with reference TRBV19 and TRBJ1-5 gives the whole variable domain DGGITQSPKYLFRKEGQNVTLSCEQNLNHDAMYWYRQDPGQGLRLIYYSQIVNDFQKGDIAEGYSVSREKKESFPLTVTSAQKNPTAFYLCASSQGQGPLSGQPQHFGDGTRLSIL.

The chain has TRBV28 and TRBJ2-7, with TRBD1 matching over 9 bases. This CDR3 comprises 17 residues. Germline CDR1 and CDR2: MDHEN and SYDVKM. V was pared by 1 base and J by 1 base, with 8 bases of the junction left unmatched. CDR3 loop: CASSLSRQGVFSYEQYF. DNA of the CDR3: TGTGCCAGCAGTTTATCAAGACAGGGGGTCTTTTCCTACGAGCAGTACTTC.

Remarks on this clone: Other DNA sequences in the sample encode the same CDR3. CDR3 DNA: TGTGCCAGCTCACCACCGGGCAGAAGCACAGATACGCAGTATTTT. Protein: CASSPPGRSTDTQYF. This rearrangement joins TRBV18 to TRBJ2-3; D is uncertain. Trimming cost V 0 bases and J 0 bases, with 7 bases left between them. Germline assignment: CDR1 KGHSH and CDR2 LQKENI. The CDR3 runs 15 residues.

The CDR3, as DNA: TGTGCCAGCAGTTACTCGAGGGGGGGGTACCAAGAGACCCAGTACTTC. As protein: CASSYSRGGYQETQYF. The chain couples TRBV6-5 to TRBJ2-5; a possible D gene is TRBD2 (7 bases). Germline CDR1 is MNHEY and CDR2 is SVGAGI. The V end lost 0 bases, the J end lost 0 bases, and 11 bases lay between the germline ends. The CDR3 consists of 16 residues.

V usage is TRBV5-1 and J usage is TRBJ2-3; 9 positions agree with TRBD2. The V and J ends lost 0 bases and 3 bases, in that order; junction bases with no gene match: 5. Germline V lookup: CDR1 SGHRS, CDR2 YFSETQ. This CDR3 spans 16 amino acids. This CDR3 reads CASSLAALAGTDTQYF. As DNA, the CDR3 is TGCGCCAGCAGCTTGGCGGCCCTAGCGGGAACAGATACGCAGTATTTT.

This clone was seen just once. The V gene is TRBV13, the J gene TRBJ2-2; the D is unclear. The germline V gene has CDR1 PRHDT and CDR2 FYEKMQ (reference sequence). Trimming took off 4 bases at V and 1 base at J, with 1 base between the two ends. The CDR3 loop spans 12 amino acids. The CDR3 is CASSWNTGELFF. In DNA form, the CDR3 reads TGTGCCAGCAGCTGGAACACCGGGGAGCTGTTTTTT.